This is a list of T cell receptor beta chains from one sample in a study of blood T cell repertoires in COVID-19. Sequencing was performed with immunoSEQ multiplex PCR; in TCRdb, only in-frame clones are kept and a portion is missing. This table holds fewer than 500,000 clones, roughly 80% found once. Source material: peripheral blood. Receptors originate from a human donor with acute or convalescent COVID-19. The donor label of this sample is uncertain. Each CDR3 is given with its conserved first and last residue. A D gene is named only where the DNA matches it firmly. A clone size is listed for some rows: how often the clone was seen (once, few, many), or a class if it is expanded.

D	J	V	size	CDR3	DNA
-	TRBJ1-3	TRBV5-4	-	CASSVWGGTIYF	TGTGCCAGCAGCGTGTGGGGGGGTACCATATATTTT
-	TRBJ2-7	TRBV18	once	CASSLSDGAYEQYF	TGTGCCAGCTCCTTAAGTGACGGAGCCTACGAGCAGTACTTC
-	TRBJ1-1	TRBV6-1	-	CASSEELGIGTEAFF	TGTGCCAGCAGTGAAGAACTAGGGATTGGGACTGAAGCTTTCTTT
-	TRBJ1-5	TRBV7-2	few	CASSLQGGNQPQHF	TGTGCCAGCAGCTTACAGGGTGGCAATCAGCCCCAGCATTTT
-	TRBJ1-1	TRBV7-8	-	CASSPRTLNTEAFF	TGTGCCAGCAGCCCCCGTACACTGAACACTGAAGCTTTCTTT
-	TRBJ2-2	TRBV9	-	CASSVSKGATGELFF	TGTGCCAGCAGCGTGAGTAAAGGGGCCACCGGGGAGCTGTTTTTT
-	TRBJ2-6	TRBV19	-	CASNQYGGANVLTF	TGTGCCAGTAATCAGTATGGCGGGGCCAACGTCCTGACTTTC
TRBD1	TRBJ1-2	TRBV5-5	-	CASSPLGQGYTF	TGTGCCAGCAGCCCCCTGGGACAGGGCTACACCTTC
-	TRBJ2-2	TRBV5-1	-	CASSPPKQGRAGELFF	TGCGCCAGCAGCCCCCCAAAACAGGGACGGGCCGGGGAGCTGTTTTTT
TRBD1	TRBJ1-1	TRBV24-1	-	CATSDPGTENIVGAFF	TGTGCCACCAGTGATCCCGGGACAGAAAACATTGTTGGGGCTTTCTTT
-	TRBJ2-1	TRBV5-4	few	CASSVTGTARGNEQFF	TGTGCCAGCAGCGTGACCGGGACAGCTCGGGGGAATGAGCAGTTCTTC
-	TRBJ2-2	TRBV6-1	-	CASSEFSGPGEGGLFF	TGTGCCAGCAGTGAATTTTCCGGACCTGGAGAGGGCGGGCTGTTTTTT
-	TRBJ2-3	TRBV7-9	once	CASSFIEGVSDTQYF	TGTGCCAGCAGCTTTATTGAAGGGGTAAGCGATACGCAGTATTTT
-	TRBJ1-4	TRBV3-1/TRBV3-2	once	CASSQVGGGIGEKLFF	TGTGCCAGCAGCCAAGTCGGTGGAGGGATTGGTGAAAAACTGTTTTTT
-	TRBJ2-3	TRBV7-9	-	CASSPSTDTQYF	TGTGCCAGCAGCCCCTCTACAGATACGCAGTATTTT
TRBD1	TRBJ1-6	TRBV6-5	few	CASSSTGTGESPLHF	TGTGCCAGCAGTTCGACCGGGACAGGGGAATCACCCCTCCACTTT
-	TRBJ1-1	TRBV19	once	CASSILVFGEAFF	TGTGCCAGTAGTATATTAGTGTTTGGTGAAGCTTTCTTT
TRBD1	TRBJ1-1	TRBV18	-	CASSWIGGPNTEAFF	TGTGCCAGCTCTTGGATAGGGGGCCCGAACACTGAAGCTTTCTTT
TRBD2	TRBJ2-7	TRBV4-2	-	CASSPSRGGRAPEQYF	TGTGCCAGCAGCCCCTCTAGGGGCGGGAGGGCTCCCGAGCAGTACTTC
-	TRBJ1-3	TRBV7-6	-	CASSLIGSLSGNTIYF	TGTGCCAGCAGCTTAATTGGGAGCCTGTCTGGAAACACCATATATTTT
TRBD1	TRBJ1-6	TRBV2	-	CASSVGQGASSSYNSPLHF	TGTGCCAGCAGTGTTGGCCAGGGGGCTTCGAGCTCCTATAATTCACCCCTCCACTTT
TRBD1	TRBJ1-2	TRBV4-2	-	CASSPGQGAGGYTF	TGTGCCAGCAGCCCAGGACAGGGGGCAGGTGGCTACACCTTC
-	TRBJ2-7	TRBV3-1/TRBV3-2	-	CASSSSSYEQYF	TGTGCCAGCAGCTCTAGCTCCTACGAGCAGTACTTC
-	TRBJ1-4	TRBV5-5	-	CASSGHTTSNEKLFF	TGTGCCAGCAGTGGTCACACAACAAGTAATGAAAAACTGTTTTTT
-	TRBJ1-1	TRBV7-2	few	CASSHRDGTEAFF	TGTGCCAGCAGCCACAGGGACGGCACTGAAGCTTTCTTT
-	TRBJ2-2	TRBV13	-	CASSLERVTGELFF	TGTGCCAGCAGCTTAGAGCGGGTGACCGGGGAGCTGTTTTTT
TRBD1	TRBJ2-2	TRBV19	-	CASSKAGGAFGELFF	TGTGCCAGTAGTAAAGCAGGGGGCGCTTTCGGGGAGCTGTTTTTT
-	TRBJ1-6	TRBV27	once	CASRARTSPLHF	TGTGCCAGCAGGGCCCGGACATCACCCCTCCACTTT
-	TRBJ1-1	TRBV19	-	CASSAEVLPGKAFF	TGTGCCAGTAGTGCAGAGGTCTTGCCAGGGAAAGCTTTCTTT
-	TRBJ1-6	TRBV28	-	CASRLTGTKNSPLHF	TGTGCCAGCAGACTAACCGGGACAAAGAATTCACCCCTCCACTTT
-	TRBJ1-5	TRBV28	-	CASSLSGRGSNQPQHF	TGTGCCAGCAGTTTATCGGGCAGGGGTAGCAATCAGCCCCAGCATTTT
-	TRBJ2-1	TRBV7-9	-	CASSLSRGLDNEQFF	TGTGCCAGCAGCTTGTCGCGGGGTCTCGACAATGAGCAGTTCTTC
TRBD2	TRBJ2-1	TRBV6-2/TRBV6-3	-	CASSSRLAGARNEQFF	TGTGCCAGCAGTTCTCGACTAGCGGGAGCTCGCAATGAGCAGTTCTTC
-	TRBJ1-2	TRBV28	-	CASSRGSTGYGYTF	TGTGCCAGCAGTAGGGGGTCCACGGGCTATGGCTACACCTTC
-	TRBJ2-7	TRBV4-2	-	CASSHDRSSYEQYF	TGTGCCAGCAGCCATGACAGGTCTTCCTACGAGCAGTACTTC
-	TRBJ1-2	TRBV6-1	-	CASSDRINYGHTF	TGTGCCAGCAGTGACCGAATTAACTATGGCCACACCTTC
-	TRBJ1-2	TRBV29-1	-	CSVEEDGTGGYTF	TGCAGCGTTGAAGAGGACGGCACAGGGGGCTACACCTTC
TRBD1	TRBJ2-1	TRBV11-3	once	CASSLEGSTGVSGYNEQFF	TGTGCCAGCAGCTTAGAGGGATCGACAGGGGTTTCGGGCTACAATGAGCAGTTCTTC
TRBD1	TRBJ1-2	TRBV6-5	once	CASSYSRRAGGDGYTF	TGTGCCAGCAGTTACTCGAGGCGCGCAGGGGGCGATGGCTACACCTTC
-	TRBJ1-6	TRBV6-5	-	CASSYEVYNSPLHF	TGTGCCAGCAGTTACGAAGTCTACAATTCACCCCTCCACTTT
-	TRBJ1-1	TRBV2	-	CASSAKGHLNTEAFF	TGTGCCAGCAGCGCTAAGGGACACCTGAACACTGAAGCTTTCTTT
TRBD1	TRBJ2-5	TRBV5-1	-	CASSLRWTGGRETQYF	TGCGCCAGCAGCTTGCGTTGGACAGGGGGCCGAGAGACCCAGTACTTC
TRBD1	TRBJ1-1	TRBV5-4	few	CASSSPTGPNTEAFF	TGTGCCAGCAGCTCCCCGACAGGGCCAAACACTGAAGCTTTCTTT
-	TRBJ1-2	TRBV30	-	CAWSVLNYGYTF	TGTGCCTGGAGTGTACTTAACTATGGCTACACCTTC
-	TRBJ2-5	TRBV9	-	CASSADGLSGTQYF	TGTGCCAGCAGCGCAGACGGACTATCGGGGACCCAGTACTTC
-	TRBJ2-7	TRBV6-5	once	CASKFAETSYEQYF	TGTGCCAGCAAGTTTGCGGAGACTTCCTACGAGCAGTACTTC
TRBD1	TRBJ1-2	TRBV13	-	CASSLGDRGQGGYTF	TGTGCCAGCAGCTTAGGGGACAGGGGGCAAGGAGGCTACACCTTC